Sequencing of this TCR beta chain was carried out in a study of OX40 agonist ivuxolimab in advanced cancers. The overall study: Patients were treated with ivuxolimab, an agonistic anti-OX40 (CD134) antibody. Partial responses were recorded for three patients, including one with hepatocellular carcinoma and two with cutaneous melanoma.

Some clones are missing from TCRdb's copy, which holds only in-frame ones; the method was immunoSEQ multiplex PCR. The repertoire consists of tens of thousands of clones, with around 80% occurring once and the leading ten covering roughly 2.5%. Broader study findings: The CD4+ and CD8+ T cells in the blood had expanded clonally by week 6 at 0.1 to 3.0 mg/kg. Low normalized clonal expansion also occurred in some nonresponding patients.

To note about this clone: Its matching antigen is unknown.

The J segment lost 7 bases and the V segment lost 3 bases, leaving 5 bases of the junction unmatched. This CDR3 spans 14 amino acids. Germline CDR1 reads SGHRS; CDR2 reads YFSETQ. The sequence came from an adult with an advanced solid tumor such as melanoma, head and neck, liver or kidney cancer. The sample was CD4+ or CD8+ T cells sorted from blood, taken in a trial of the OX40 agonist ivuxolimab. J is TRBJ2-7 and V is TRBV5-1; 12 bases fit TRBD1. The DNA of the CDR3 is TGCGCCAGCAGCTGGGACAGGGGGCGGGAAGAGCAGTACTTC. This codes for CASSWDRGREEQYF.